These T cell receptor beta chains were read from a single sample in a study of PD-1 blockade in classical Hodgkin lymphoma. TCRdb keeps only in-frame clones here, not all; method: immunoSEQ multiplex PCR. The sample records under 25,000 clones, under 75% being singletons. Source: CD4+ T cells from blood, taken before the fourth cycle of nivolumab. The receptors stem from a human donor with classical Hodgkin lymphoma. Both conserved end residues are part of each CDR3. A D gene is named only where the DNA matches it firmly. Expanded clones are given a class, and other clones once, few, many or no size at all.

TRBV6-5	TRBJ1-2	-	few	CASSGGRYYTF	TGTGCCAGCAGCGGGGGGCGGTACTACACCTTC
TRBV2	TRBJ1-2	-	few	CASRGTAKEYGYTF	TGTGCCAGCAGAGGAACAGCGAAGGAGTATGGCTACACCTTC
TRBV5-1	TRBJ1-3	TRBD1	few	CASSLAGTDSGNTIYF	TGCGCCAGCAGCTTGGCCGGGACAGACTCTGGAAACACCATATATTTT
TRBV6-5	TRBJ1-6	-	-	CASRNNSPLHF	TGTGCCAGCAGGAATAATTCACCCCTCCACTTT
TRBV6-5	TRBJ2-7	-	medium-sized	CASRSRPDEQYF	TGTGCCAGCAGATCACGACCAGACGAGCAGTACTTC
TRBV7-9	TRBJ1-6	-	few	CASNGRDHNSPLHF	TGTGCCAGCAATGGGAGGGACCATAATTCACCCCTCCACTTT
TRBV6-1	TRBJ1-3	-	few	CASSASSGNTIYF	TGTGCCAGCAGTGCCAGCTCTGGAAACACCATATATTTT
TRBV19	TRBJ2-3	-	-	CASSISQEYGTDTQYF	TGTGCCAGTAGTATCTCCCAGGAATACGGCACAGATACGCAGTATTTT
TRBV6-6	TRBJ1-5	-	few	CASSYGDQPQHF	TGTGCCAGCAGTTACGGGGATCAGCCCCAGCATTTT
TRBV5-4	TRBJ2-1	TRBD2	-	CASSAYGGAIHNEQFF	TGTGCCAGCAGCGCTTACGGGGGGGCAATTCACAATGAGCAGTTCTTC